One and the same sample provided the 19 T cell receptor beta chains below, sequenced in a study of technical replicates of blood from a few donors. Using immunoSEQ multiplex PCR, the repertoire was profiled, and TCRdb retains in-frame clones only, with some absent. The sample records approximately 89,000 clones, approximately 94% being singletons. Source material: T cells isolated from PBMCs. The receptor set was obtained from a human donor in good health.

The chain combines TRBV6-6 with TRBJ2-7; 10 positions match TRBD2. The CDR3 totals 15 residues. The germline gives CDR1 MNHNY, CDR2 SVGAGI (reference sequence). J gave up 0 bases and V 5 bases, and 4 bases lay outside the gene matches. For the CDR3, the DNA is TGTGCCAGCAGTCCCCGGACTAGCGGCTCCTACGAGCAGTACTTC. The encoded protein is CASSPRTSGSYEQYF.

The rearrangement uses TRBV10-3 and TRBJ2-3; TRBD2 might be the D (5 bases). V was trimmed by 3 bases and J by 2 bases, leaving 9 bases between them. Germline CDR1 and CDR2: ENHRY and SYGVKD. CDR3 size: 14 residues. CDR3 nucleotide sequence: TGTGCCATCAGTGATGGCCTAGCCACAGATACGCAGTATTTT. This translates into CAISDGLATDTQYF.

This clone was detected once. The genes are TRBV28 and TRBJ2-3, with TRBD2 identical over 9 bases. Germline CDR1 and CDR2: MDHEN and SYDVKM. The CDR3 has 15 amino acids. The V gene end was trimmed by 6 bases and the J gene end by 9 bases; junction bases not matched to a gene: 13. The CDR3 DNA reads TGTGCCAGCAGCCACCTTCTTGCGGGAGGGCAGACGCAGTATTTT. Translation gives CASSHLLAGGQTQYF. Complete variable domain (other parts from reference TRBV28 and TRBJ2-3): DVKVTQSSRYLVKRTGEKVFLECVQDMDHENMFWYRQDPGLGLRLIYFSYDVKMKEKGDIPEGYSVSREKKERFSLILESASTNQTSMYLCASSHLLAGGQTQYFGPGTRLTVL.

Here the CDR3 reads CAISEWAGGKPEAFF. CDR3 coding DNA: TGTGCCATCAGTGAGTGGGCAGGGGGGAAACCTGAAGCTTTCTTT. The rearrangement joins TRBV10-3 to TRBJ1-1, with TRBD1 matching over 7 bases. CDR1 is ENHRY and CDR2 is SYGVKD in the germline V gene. V shed 1 base and J 6 bases; nucleotides not matched to a gene: 8. The CDR3 is 15 residues long.

The chain links TRBV28 to TRBJ2-1; 9 bases agree with TRBD1. Per the germline V gene, CDR1 is MDHEN and CDR2 is SYDVKM. The CDR3 has 15 amino acids. The V and J ends lost 7 bases and 5 bases, in that order; junction bases with no gene match: 9. The CDR3 here is CASIQTGGPNNEQFF. The CDR3 DNA is TGTGCCAGCATACAGACAGGGGGGCCGAACAATGAGCAGTTCTTC. Full variable domain (remainder filled in from reference TRBV28 and TRBJ2-1): DVKVTQSSRYLVKRTGEKVFLECVQDMDHENMFWYRQDPGLGLRLIYFSYDVKMKEKGDIPEGYSVSREKKERFSLILESASTNQTSMYLCASIQTGGPNNEQFFGPGTRLTVL.

This rearrangement joins TRBV6-5 to TRBJ2-7; D is uncertain. Germline-derived CDR1 and CDR2 are MNHEY and SVGAGI. The CDR3 covers 13 residues. The ends were cut back, 2 bases at V and 1 base at J, with 6 bases in the middle. The CDR3 reads CASSYGPSYEQYF. The CDR3 nucleotides read TGTGCCAGCAGTTACGGGCCGTCCTACGAGCAGTACTTC.

This chain connects TRBV19 to TRBJ2-7; TRBD2 is a possible D gene (6 bases). Trimming pared 4 bases from V and 0 bases from J, leaving 13 bases between. The CDR3 length is 15 residues. CDR1 and CDR2 from the germline V gene are LNHDA and SQIVND (reference sequence). The CDR3 DNA reads as TGTGCCAGTAGTACATCGGGAGCAAGCTCCTACGAGCAGTACTTC. Amino acid sequence: CASSTSGASSYEQYF.

The chain joins TRBV13 to TRBJ2-7; 9 nucleotides match TRBD1. The V gene end was trimmed by 5 bases and the J gene end by 2 bases; junction bases not matched to a gene: 7. The CDR3 consists of 15 residues. Germline V gene lookup returns CDR1 PRHDT and CDR2 FYEKMQ (reference sequence). The CDR3 DNA is TGTGCCAGCAGCCTTTGGGACAGGGAGACCTACGAGCAGTACTTC. Translating gives CASSLWDRETYEQYF. The full variable domain, rest sourced from reference TRBV13 and TRBJ2-7, is AAGVIQSPRHLIKEKRETATLKCYPIPRHDTVYWYQQGPGQDPQFLISFYEKMQSDKGSIPDRFSAQQFSDYHSELNMSSLELGDSALYFCASSLWDRETYEQYFGPGTRLTVT.

V is TRBV4-2 and J is TRBJ2-1; perhaps TRBD1 as D (5 bases). Trimming left V 0 bases short and J 2 bases short, with 14 bases between. The V gene's germline CDR1 is LGHNA and CDR2 YNFKEQ. The CDR3 consists of 17 residues. DNA of the CDR3: TGTGCCAGCAGCCAAGAAACGGGCCCAGGGACCTACAATGAGCAGTTCTTC. Its translation is CASSQETGPGTYNEQFF.

The chain recombines TRBV28 with TRBJ1-5, with D unresolved. CDR1 and CDR2 from the germline V gene are MDHEN and SYDVKM. Trimming shortened V by 6 bases and J by 1 base, and 10 bases separated the two germline ends. The CDR3 runs to 14 residues. This CDR3 reads CASRYGLSNQPQHF. Written as DNA, the CDR3 is TGTGCCAGCAGGTACGGACTGAGCAATCAGCCCCAGCATTTT.

The chain uses TRBV6-5 and TRBJ1-1; TRBD1 might be the D (5 bases). The germline CDR1 and CDR2 sequences are MNHEY and SVGAGI. The CDR3 has 13 amino acids. V lost 6 bases to trimming and J lost 0 bases, with 8 bases between them. The CDR3 DNA reads TGTGCCAGCAGAGCAGGGATGAACACTGAAGCTTTCTTT. Translating it yields CASRAGMNTEAFF.

The chain couples TRBV28 to TRBJ1-5, with 12 bases that match TRBD1. Germline V gene sequence: CDR1 MDHEN, CDR2 SYDVKM. The V and J ends lost 8 bases and 6 bases, in that order; junction bases with no gene match: 2. The CDR3 has 13 amino acids. The CDR3 DNA is TGTGCCAGCGGGACAGGGGGCGTTCAGCCCCAGCATTTT. It yields the protein CASGTGGVQPQHF.

The J gene is TRBJ2-7, the V gene TRBV5-4; D might be TRBD1 (5 bases). The CDR3 is made up of 14 amino acids. V lost 6 bases to trimming and J lost 6 bases, with 19 bases between them. Germline V CDR1 and CDR2: SGHNT, YYREEE (reference sequence). The CDR3 DNA reads as TGTGCCAGCACAATTGGGGCTAGATGGGCCGAGCAGTACTTC. This sequence encodes CASTIGARWAEQYF.

The chain carries TRBV19 and TRBJ2-1, with 8 nucleotides matching TRBD1. Losses at the gene ends were 3 bases for V and 6 bases for J; bases not matched to a gene: 7. The germline V gene encodes CDR1 LNHDA and CDR2 SQIVND (reference sequence). The CDR3 length is 15 residues. CDR3 DNA: TGTGCCAGTAGTATTCAGGGGGCGCAGGTCAATGAGCAGTTCTTC. Its protein is CASSIQGAQVNEQFF.

The rearrangement joins TRBV7-2 to TRBJ2-1, with 11 positions matching TRBD1. The germline gives CDR1 SGHTA, CDR2 FQGNSA. V lost 7 bases and J lost 4; bases outside the gene matches: 9. The CDR3 sequence is 16 residues long. CDR3 loop: CASNPAGTGGYNEQFF. The CDR3 DNA reads TGTGCCAGCAACCCAGCCGGGACAGGGGGGTACAATGAGCAGTTCTTC.

This rearrangement joins TRBV29-1 to TRBJ1-1; D possibly corresponds to TRBD1 (6 bases). Germline V lookup: CDR1 SQVTM, CDR2 ANQGSEA. Trimming took off 0 bases at V and 6 bases at J, with 14 bases between the two ends. There are 14 residues in the CDR3. CDR3 loop: CSVEDLVGAPEAFF. CDR3 nucleotide sequence: TGCAGCGTTGAAGATCTGGTGGGGGCCCCTGAAGCTTTCTTT.

The chain recombines TRBV7-9 with TRBJ2-7, with 12 bases matching TRBD2. Germline CDR1 is SEHNR and CDR2 is FQNEAQ (reference sequence). Trimming at V came to 5 bases and at J to 4 bases, leaving 3 bases not matched to a gene. This CDR3 has 14 amino acids. DNA for the CDR3: TGTGCCAGCAGCAATCTAGCGGGAGGGTACGAGCAGTACTTC. Translating it yields CASSNLAGGYEQYF.

This clone has more than one count but fewer than ten. The V and J genes are TRBV9 and TRBJ2-5, with TRBD2 matching over 11 bases. CDR3 length: 16 residues. CDR1 and CDR2 (germline): SGDLS, YYNGEE. V shed 4 bases and J 7 bases; nucleotides not matched to a gene: 12. In DNA, the CDR3 is TGTGCCAGCAGCACCTCGGGACTAGCGGACCTTGCGACCCAGTACTTC. This sequence encodes CASSTSGLADLATQYF.

The chain's CDR3 is CASSFKPGHEQYF. The CDR3 region has the DNA TGTGCCAGCAGCTTTAAGCCAGGGCACGAGCAGTACTTC. V is TRBV7-6 and J is TRBJ2-7, with D possibly matching TRBD1 (5 bases). Trimming cost V 3 bases and J 5 bases, with 11 bases left between them. CDR1 is SGHVS, CDR2 FNYEAQ, per germline. The CDR3 contains 13 residues.